A selection of T cell receptor beta chains follows, all from one sample in a study of spatial heterogeneity in lung cancer. TCRdb ran MiXCR on the 5' RACE reads and lists one entry per CDR3 protein. This table holds about 2,000 distinct CDR3 sequences, around 5% found once. The specimen comprised lung tumor tissue, sampled at surgery. The receptors stem from a male donor with early-stage non-small cell lung cancer. The CDR3 runs from the conserved cysteine through the conserved F or W.

V gene: TRBV28; J gene: TRBJ2-7; CDR3 protein: CASSPGGLEQYF
V gene: TRBV9; J gene: TRBJ2-1; CDR3 protein: CASSVDAPGLYVGSYNEQFF
V gene: TRBV29-1; J gene: TRBJ2-5; CDR3 protein: CSVDLHQETQYF
V gene: TRBV7-2; J gene: TRBJ1-1; CDR3 protein: CASSYYRDTEAFF
V gene: TRBV19; J gene: TRBJ2-5; CDR3 protein: CASSTGETQYF
V gene: TRBV5-1; J gene: TRBJ2-5; CDR3 protein: CASSYPRGTYEETQYF
V gene: TRBV6-5; J gene: TRBJ2-5; CDR3 protein: CASSRTMTSTQETQYF
V gene: TRBV5-4; J gene: TRBJ2-1; CDR3 protein: CASSLPLAGDYNEQFF
V gene: TRBV28; J gene: TRBJ2-3; CDR3 protein: CASSSPRQFTDTQYF
V gene: TRBV7-2; J gene: TRBJ2-1; CDR3 protein: CASSLTPYNEQFF
V gene: TRBV6-2/TRBV6-3; J gene: TRBJ1-1; CDR3 protein: CATGLGTEAFF
V gene: TRBV7-9; J gene: TRBJ2-6; CDR3 protein: CASSLVQWVSGANVLTF
V gene: TRBV20-1; J gene: TRBJ2-5; CDR3 protein: CSVRAPSQETQYF
V gene: TRBV29-1; J gene: TRBJ2-3; CDR3 protein: CSVDPSTDTQYF
V gene: TRBV6-1; J gene: TRBJ1-1; CDR3 protein: CASNKERNTEAFF
V gene: TRBV6-2/TRBV6-3; J gene: TRBJ2-2; CDR3 protein: CASSYSSLTGELFF
V gene: TRBV5-1; J gene: TRBJ2-1; CDR3 protein: CASSLEVSGSHNEQFF
V gene: TRBV19; J gene: TRBJ2-5; CDR3 protein: CASSARQGQETQYF
V gene: TRBV29-1; J gene: TRBJ2-2; CDR3 protein: CSVGGLANTGELFF
V gene: TRBV7-2; J gene: TRBJ2-7; CDR3 protein: CASSLAGSYEQYF
V gene: TRBV18; J gene: TRBJ1-1; CDR3 protein: CASSADSNTEAFF
V gene: TRBV6-4; J gene: TRBJ2-3; CDR3 protein: CASSERETDTQYF
V gene: TRBV30; J gene: TRBJ2-7; CDR3 protein: CAWSLGQGSHEQYF
V gene: TRBV29-1; J gene: TRBJ2-1; CDR3 protein: CSVGDRTYNEQFF
V gene: TRBV29-1; J gene: TRBJ2-7; CDR3 protein: CSVDWGRDEQYF
V gene: TRBV5-1; J gene: TRBJ2-2; CDR3 protein: CASSGTGKAGELFF
V gene: TRBV2; J gene: TRBJ2-2; CDR3 protein: CASSGLAEILNTGELFF
V gene: TRBV9; J gene: TRBJ1-1; CDR3 protein: CASSVRSMNTEAFF
V gene: TRBV28; J gene: TRBJ2-7; CDR3 protein: CASRGVSSYEQYF
V gene: TRBV28; J gene: TRBJ1-6; CDR3 protein: CAIEAQGVASPLHF
V gene: TRBV7-8; J gene: TRBJ2-7; CDR3 protein: CASSLASSGSLAEQYF
V gene: TRBV20-1; J gene: TRBJ2-5; CDR3 protein: CSATGLAADETQYF
V gene: TRBV7-3; J gene: TRBJ2-1; CDR3 protein: CASSLRSGQSGEQFF
V gene: TRBV5-4; J gene: TRBJ2-2; CDR3 protein: CASSLEGTYTGELFF
V gene: TRBV6-5; J gene: TRBJ2-7; CDR3 protein: CASSNRVEGEQYF
V gene: TRBV20-1; J gene: TRBJ1-6; CDR3 protein: CSASYPGQVSPLHF
V gene: TRBV6-5; J gene: TRBJ2-1; CDR3 protein: CASSAGDGDNEQFF
V gene: TRBV29-1; J gene: TRBJ2-3; CDR3 protein: CSVAEAGNTDTQYF
V gene: TRBV21-1; J gene: TRBJ2-7; CDR3 protein: CASSKFYKGGDFWQYF
V gene: TRBV28; J gene: TRBJ2-5; CDR3 protein: CASSLPLARVGETQYF
V gene: TRBV29-1; J gene: TRBJ2-2; CDR3 protein: CSTQGDTGELFF
V gene: TRBV28; J gene: TRBJ2-1; CDR3 protein: CASTLAGVSRDEQFF
V gene: TRBV28; J gene: TRBJ1-5; CDR3 protein: CASSSTGNQPQHF
V gene: TRBV27; J gene: TRBJ2-3; CDR3 protein: CASSLLFRDYRRDTQYF
V gene: TRBV6-2/TRBV6-3; J gene: TRBJ2-7; CDR3 protein: CASNPGQTYEQYF